This is a list of T cell receptor beta chains from one sample in a study of metastatic and nonmetastatic thyroid tumors. TCRdb reprocessed the PCR reads via MiXCR. The table records 19,000 or so clones, about 31% of them present only once. Sequences were obtained from adjacent normal tissue. The receptors were gathered from a female donor with papillary thyroid cancer or a benign thyroid nodule (not recorded which). Some clones in this sample may be carry-over from other donors' samples. CDR3s include the opening cysteine and the closing phenylalanine or tryptophan. A D gene is named only where the DNA matches it firmly. Clone size is shown for a subset of rows, as once, few, many or a class of expanded clone.

d_call j_call v_call clone_size cdr3_nt cdr3_aa
TRBD2 TRBJ2-1 TRBV20-1 once TGCAGTGCTAGAAACCTAGCGGGAGGGGACAATGAGCAGTTCTTC CSARNLAGGDNEQFF
TRBD1 TRBJ2-1 TRBV12-3/TRBV12-4 NA TGTGCCAGCAGTGCGGGACAGGCCCCTCGGAATGAGCAGTTCTTC CASSAGQAPRNEQFF
NA TRBJ2-3 TRBV10-2 NA TGCGCCAGCAGTGAGACGTACCGGGACGGCACAGATACGCAGTATTTT CASSETYRDGTDTQYF
NA TRBJ1-2 TRBV20-1 NA TGCAGTGCTTGGACAGATACCGCTAACTATGGCTACACCTTC CSAWTDTANYGYTF
TRBD2 TRBJ2-3 TRBV28 NA TGTGCCAGCAGTTTAAGCGGGAGTCGGACAGATACGCAGTATTTT CASSLSGSRTDTQYF
TRBD1 TRBJ2-7 TRBV11-2 NA TGTGCCAGCAGCTCAAGGGACAGGAATACCTACGAGCAGTACTTC CASSSRDRNTYEQYF
NA TRBJ1-3 TRBV15 medium-sized TGTGCCACCAGCAGGGACCCCAACTCTGGAAACACCATATATTTT CATSRDPNSGNTIYF
NA TRBJ1-4 TRBV27 NA TGTGCCAGCAGCCAGTCCTACGGTTCTAAAGAAAAACTGTTTTTT CASSQSYGSKEKLFF
NA TRBJ2-5 TRBV15 medium-sized TGTGCCACCAGCAGAGCCCCTGGGGGGCAAGAGACCCAGTACTTC CATSRAPGGQETQYF
TRBD1 TRBJ1-2 TRBV6-1 few TGTGCCAGCACCCGACTTCGGACAGGAGGACACGGCTACACCTTC CASTRLRTGGHGYTF
TRBD1 TRBJ1-6 TRBV7-2 NA TGTGCCAGCAGCTTAGCGGACAGGGTAGACTCACCCCTCCACTTT CASSLADRVDSPLHF
TRBD1 TRBJ2-2 TRBV11-2 NA TGTGCCAGCAGCTTAGACTTTACAGGGGCCGGGAACACCGGGGAGCTGTTTTTT CASSLDFTGAGNTGELFF
TRBD1 TRBJ1-4 TRBV7-6 NA TGTGCCAGCAGTGAAGCCCGGACAGGGGGGGATTGGGAAAAACTGTTTTTT CASSEARTGGDWEKLFF
TRBD1 TRBJ1-1 TRBV6-5 NA TGTGCCAGCATCTTACCGACAGGGTGGACTGAAGCTTTCTTT CASILPTGWTEAFF
NA TRBJ1-2 TRBV10-2 NA TGCGCCAGCAGTGGGACGACAGTGTATGGCTACACCTTC CASSGTTVYGYTF
TRBD2 TRBJ2-3 TRBV3-1 medium-sized TGTGCCAGCAGCTCCCGGGAGGGGGGCACAGATACGCAGTATTTT CASSSREGGTDTQYF
TRBD1 TRBJ1-2 TRBV30 NA TGTGCCCAGCGCCAGGGGGCTGGCTACACCTTC CAQRQGAGYTF
TRBD1 TRBJ2-1 TRBV6-1 NA TGTGCCAGCAGTGCCCTGGGACAGAGTTACAATGAGCAGTTCTTC CASSALGQSYNEQFF
TRBD1 TRBJ1-1 TRBV30 NA TGTGCCTGGGACAGGGACAGGGGGCATACTGAAGCTTTCTTT CAWDRDRGHTEAFF
TRBD1 TRBJ2-7 TRBV20-1 NA TGCAGTGCTAGAAACTACGGGACAGGGATCTCCTACGAGCAGTACTTC CSARNYGTGISYEQYF
NA TRBJ2-7 TRBV12-3/TRBV12-4 NA TGTGCCAGCAGTTTACGGGGGCTCTACGAGCAGTACTTC CASSLRGLYEQYF
TRBD1 TRBJ2-1 TRBV24-1 NA TGTGCCGCCAGTGACATAGAAAGGGACAGCAATGAGCAGTTCTTC CAASDIERDSNEQFF
NA TRBJ1-1 TRBV9 NA TGTGCCAGCAGCGAAAATAGGGGGTCGACTGAAGCTTTCTTT CASSENRGSTEAFF
TRBD2 TRBJ2-7 TRBV6-2/TRBV6-3 NA TGTGCCAGCAGCACCCACTCCGGGACTAGCGTATACTACGAGCAGTACTTC CASSTHSGTSVYYEQYF
NA TRBJ2-7 TRBV6-5 many TGTGCCAGCAGTTACTCGGGAAGCGAGCAGTACTTC CASSYSGSEQYF
TRBD1 TRBJ2-6 TRBV19 few TGTGCCAGTAGTACACAGGGGATCAACGTCCTGACTTTC CASSTQGINVLTF
NA TRBJ2-3 TRBV6-2/TRBV6-3 NA TGTGCCAGCAGTTACTTGTTTGGAGGGGGGAACACAGATACGCAGTATTTT CASSYLFGGGNTDTQYF
TRBD2 TRBJ2-1 TRBV11-2 NA TGTGCCAGCAGCTTACTCGGACTAGCGGGGGGAAATGAGCAGTTCTTC CASSLLGLAGGNEQFF
TRBD1 TRBJ2-2 TRBV11-2 NA TGTGCCAGCAGCTCCAGGATACGCCGGGACAGGGTTCCCGGGGAGCTGTTTTTT CASSSRIRRDRVPGELFF
NA TRBJ1-2 TRBV5-1 once TGCGCCAGCCGTCTTCTATACGTTTCACAGGGTGGAGGCTACACCTTC CASRLLYVSQGGGYTF
NA TRBJ2-7 TRBV28 medium-sized TGTGCCAGCAGTATCCGGGACGAGCAGTACTTC CASSIRDEQYF
NA TRBJ1-2 TRBV2 NA TGTGCCAGCAGCGCCATACCCCCATATGGCTACACCTTC CASSAIPPYGYTF
TRBD2 TRBJ2-7 TRBV30 few TGTGCCTGGAGTCCGGTAGCGGGAGGAAGGTACGAGCAGTACTTC CAWSPVAGGRYEQYF
TRBD2 TRBJ2-7 TRBV6-2/TRBV6-3 NA TGTGCCAGCAGTTACCCAGCGGGATGGAACGAGCAGTACTTC CASSYPAGWNEQYF
NA TRBJ2-5 TRBV18 many TGTGCCAGCTCATATCAGAGGGGGTCAGAGACCCAGTACTTC CASSYQRGSETQYF
NA TRBJ2-1 TRBV12-3/TRBV12-4 many TGTGCCAGCAGTTTCTATCGAGACAATGAGCAGTTCTTC CASSFYRDNEQFF
TRBD1 TRBJ1-2 TRBV18 many TGTGCCAGCTCACCGACAGGGTGGCTAGGCTACACCTTC CASSPTGWLGYTF
NA TRBJ2-1 TRBV2 few TGTGCCAGCACCTACGGTACCTACAATGAGCAGTTCTTC CASTYGTYNEQFF
NA TRBJ2-7 TRBV19 medium-sized TGTGCCAGTAGCGCCGATACTGCGGGGAACGAGCAGTACTTC CASSADTAGNEQYF
NA TRBJ1-2 TRBV6-1 few TGTGCCAGCAAGGACATCTATGGCTACACCTTC CASKDIYGYTF
NA TRBJ2-5 TRBV19 NA TGTGCCAGTAGTATAGGCGGAGAGACCCAGTACTTC CASSIGGETQYF
NA TRBJ2-1 TRBV4-1 many TGCGCCAGCAGCCCACTAGGCGATGAGCAGTTCTTC CASSPLGDEQFF
NA TRBJ2-5 TRBV2 many TGTGCCGGTAGCGGAGGGTCTCAAGAGACCCAGTACTTC CAGSGGSQETQYF
NA TRBJ1-2 TRBV6-5 NA TGTGCCAGCAGTTACTGGAGGGATTTTACGGACGGCTACACCTTC CASSYWRDFTDGYTF
TRBD1 TRBJ1-1 TRBV6-1 medium-sized TGTGCCAGCAGTACCCTTTACAGGGGGATGAACACTGAAGCTTTCTTT CASSTLYRGMNTEAFF
NA TRBJ2-3 TRBV7-8 hyperexpanded TGTGCCAGCACCACCGGAGATACGCAGTATTTT CASTTGDTQYF
NA TRBJ1-3 TRBV6-4 NA TGTGCCAGCATCCCCGGGAGTTCCACCGACTCTGGAAACACCATATATTTT CASIPGSSTDSGNTIYF
NA TRBJ1-2 TRBV6-1 NA TGTGCCAGCAGTATGACAGTCTCAGCTAACTATGGCTACACCTTC CASSMTVSANYGYTF
TRBD2 TRBJ2-3 TRBV5-1 NA TGCGCCAGCAGCTCCGGGACTAGCGTCCCAGGTACGCAGTATTTT CASSSGTSVPGTQYF
TRBD1 TRBJ2-3 TRBV5-4 many TGTGCCAGCAGCTTGAAGGGACAGGGGGGGCCTGCTAGCACAGATACGCAGTATTTT CASSLKGQGGPASTDTQYF
NA TRBJ2-1 TRBV11-2 medium-sized TGTGCCAGCCGGCGAGGTCGCTCCTACAATGAGCAGTTCTTC CASRRGRSYNEQFF
NA TRBJ2-7 TRBV28 few TGTGCCAGCAGTCCCGAGAGACGACCCTACGAGCAGTACTTC CASSPERRPYEQYF
TRBD1 TRBJ1-2 TRBV2 few TGTGCCAGCACAGGGGGCGGCTATGGCTACACCTTC CASTGGGYGYTF
TRBD1 TRBJ1-2 TRBV7-2 NA TGTGCCAGCAGCTTAGGGCAGGGGGCGTTTTATGGCTACACCTTC CASSLGQGAFYGYTF
NA TRBJ1-1 TRBV6-5 medium-sized TGTGCCAGCAGTTACCAAATCTACCTGGATGTCACTGAAGCTTTCTTT CASSYQIYLDVTEAFF
TRBD1 TRBJ1-3 TRBV11-2 few TGTGCCAGCAGCCCTGTGAAGGGGGCTTCTTACACCATATATTTT CASSPVKGASYTIYF